This is a list of T cell receptor beta chains from one sample in a study of blood T cells in healthy people across ages. TCRdb reprocessed the 5' RACE reads via MiXCR and lists one record per CDR3 protein. The table has 730,000 or so distinct CDR3 sequences, more than 40% seen once; the top ten hold 20% to 25%. Sequencing used blood. The receptor source for this set is a woman aged 60 to 75 in good health. CDR3s include the opening cysteine and the closing phenylalanine or tryptophan. D genes are given only for firm matches. Clone size, where shown, is once, few, many, or a class for clones that have expanded.

J	V	size	D	DNA	CDR3
TRBJ2-7	TRBV7-3	.	.	TGTGCCAGCAGCTTAATGCTGGGTACGGGGTACGAGCAGTACTTC	CASSLMLGTGYEQYF
TRBJ1-5	TRBV20-1	.	TRBD1	TGCAGTGCTAGGTTACAGGGGGCGCTGGGCAGTCAGCCCCAGCATTTT	CSARLQGALGSQPQHF
TRBJ1-2	TRBV12-3/TRBV12-4	.	.	TGTGCCAGCAATGTGGTCGGGAGTTATGGCTACACCTTC	CASNVVGSYGYTF
TRBJ2-1	TRBV7-3	.	.	TGTGCCAGCAGCCTAAGGGGCCACAATGAGCAGTTCTTC	CASSLRGHNEQFF
TRBJ1-1	TRBV29-1	few	.	TGCAGCGTTTCCCGACTGAGGAGCGCTGAAGCTTTCTTT	CSVSRLRSAEAFF
TRBJ2-1	TRBV5-1	few	TRBD2	TGCGCCAGCACCCCAGGGCTAGCGGGAGTTTTTGAGCAGTTCTTC	CASTPGLAGVFEQFF
TRBJ2-7	TRBV27	.	.	TGTGCCAGCAGTCCTCGGACAGAGTCCTACGAGCAGTACTTC	CASSPRTESYEQYF
TRBJ2-5	TRBV20-1	.	.	TGCAGTGCTAGCAAAGGGGAGTTGGGGGAGACCCAGTACTTC	CSASKGELGETQYF
TRBJ1-4	TRBV10-3	.	.	TGTGCCATCAGTGGAACAGGTTTTGAAAAACTGTTTTTT	CAISGTGFEKLFF
TRBJ2-5	TRBV11-2	.	TRBD1	TGTGCCAGCAGCCCATCACAGGGGGCGTTTCGAGAGACCCAGTACTTC	CASSPSQGAFRETQYF
TRBJ2-7	TRBV27	.	.	TGTGCCAGCAGTTTCGCTACAGGTTCGGGGACCTACGAGCAGTACTTC	CASSFATGSGTYEQYF
TRBJ2-7	TRBV13	.	.	TGTGCCAGCAGCCTAACGGCTACCTCGAGCGGCGAGCAGTACTTC	CASSLTATSSGEQYF
TRBJ1-6	TRBV3-1	.	.	TGTGCCAGCAGCCAAGCGGGTTCACCCCTCCACTTT	CASSQAGSPLHF
TRBJ2-3	TRBV5-1	.	.	TGCGCCAGCAGTCATGGACGGGTCGCGGGACAGAGGGGCACAGATACGCAGTATTTT	CASSHGRVAGQRGTDTQYF
TRBJ2-4	TRBV11-2	few	TRBD2	TGTGCCAGCAGCTTAGATCGGGGGGTCGGAGCCAAAAACATTCAGTACTTC	CASSLDRGVGAKNIQYF
TRBJ2-1	TRBV11-3	.	.	TGTGCCAGCAGCTTAGGACACTCCGTCAACAATGAGCAGTTCTTC	CASSLGHSVNNEQFF
TRBJ1-1	TRBV7-9	many	TRBD1	TGTGCCAGCAGCTCTCACAGGGGGACAACTGAAGCTTTCTTT	CASSSHRGTTEAFF
TRBJ1-6	TRBV10-3	.	.	TGTGCCATCAGTGAGTCGGGAACAGGGCCGAATTCACCCCTCCACTTT	CAISESGTGPNSPLHF
TRBJ2-1	TRBV7-3	few	.	TGTGCCAGCAGCCAACGGGGGGCTGAGCAGTTCTTC	CASSQRGAEQFF
TRBJ2-1	TRBV28	few	.	TGTGCCAGCAGCCAGACTAGACCTCTTTCCTACAATGAGCAGTTCTTC	CASSQTRPLSYNEQFF
TRBJ2-1	TRBV27	.	TRBD2	TGTGCCAGCAGTTTGGGACTACACTCCTACAATGAGCAGTTCTTC	CASSLGLHSYNEQFF
TRBJ2-7	TRBV7-2	once	TRBD2	TGTGCCAGCAGCTTAAGGGGCGGGGGGGGCTACGAGCAGTACTTC	CASSLRGGGGYEQYF
TRBJ1-1	TRBV7-6	few	.	TGTGCCAGCAGCTTAGCCGGGGAGAACACTGAAGCTTTCTTT	CASSLAGENTEAFF
TRBJ2-7	TRBV6-2/TRBV6-3	.	TRBD2	TGTGCCAGCAGTTACATAGCGGGAGGCCCTCCCTACGAGCAGTACTTC	CASSYIAGGPPYEQYF
TRBJ2-3	TRBV7-2	few	TRBD2	TGTGCCAGCTTAGGACTAGCGGGGACAGATACGCAGTATTTT	CASLGLAGTDTQYF
TRBJ1-6	TRBV25-1	medium-sized	.	TGTGCCAGCACCCAAGCCCCGAATAATTCACCCCTCCACTTT	CASTQAPNNSPLHF
TRBJ2-7	TRBV20-1	.	TRBD1	TGCAGTGCCGGATCAGGGGGCTACGAGCAGTACTTC	CSAGSGGYEQYF
TRBJ2-7	TRBV28	.	.	TGTGCCAGCAGTAAGATGGACAAGGCCTACGAGCAGTACTTC	CASSKMDKAYEQYF
TRBJ2-7	TRBV3-1	.	TRBD1	TGTGCCAGCACCGGGGGACAGGGTTCCTACGAGCAGTACTTC	CASTGGQGSYEQYF
TRBJ2-1	TRBV18	.	.	TGTGCCAGCTCACCACCGACGGCAGGGAGCAATGAGCAGTTCTTC	CASSPPTAGSNEQFF
TRBJ2-1	TRBV11-2	.	TRBD1	TGTGCTAGCAGCCTGACAGGGACGTCCTACAATGAGCAGTTCTTC	CASSLTGTSYNEQFF
TRBJ2-1	TRBV27	.	.	TGTGCCAGCAGACGCGGACTAACCCAGTTCTTC	CASRRGLTQFF
TRBJ2-1	TRBV2	.	.	TGTGCCACTGGGGGATCGACCAATGAGCAGTTCTTC	CATGGSTNEQFF
TRBJ2-1	TRBV11-2	.	TRBD1	TGTGCCAGCAGCTTAGCAGGGGGCAAAAGTAAAGGTGAGCAGTTCTTC	CASSLAGGKSKGEQFF
TRBJ2-4	TRBV28	.	.	TGTGCCAGCAGTTTATTCCCCGCGGGACAGAAAAACATTCAGTACTTC	CASSLFPAGQKNIQYF
TRBJ2-3	TRBV12-3/TRBV12-4	few	TRBD2	TGTGCCTCCAGGCTAGCGGAGAACACAGATACGCAGTATTTT	CASRLAENTDTQYF
TRBJ2-3	TRBV5-1	.	.	TGCGCCGGCAGCCACGTGGAGGTCTTCACAGATACGCAGTATTTT	CAGSHVEVFTDTQYF
TRBJ2-3	TRBV10-1	.	.	TGCACCAGCAGTGATATACAGGGTACCACAGATACGCAGTATTTT	CTSSDIQGTTDTQYF
TRBJ2-1	TRBV14	few	.	TGTGCCAGCAGCCAAGTAAGCGGGCCAAACAATGAGCAGTTCTTC	CASSQVSGPNNEQFF
TRBJ2-1	TRBV9	few	.	TGTGCCAGCACCACTTCAACGCATAGGGGTGAGCAGTTCTTC	CASTTSTHRGEQFF
TRBJ2-1	TRBV20-1	.	.	TGCAGTGGCGGAGGGGACCAAAACAATGAGCAGTTCTTC	CSGGGDQNNEQFF
TRBJ1-5	TRBV7-2	.	.	TGTGCCAGCAGTCGGGGCCTCAATCAGCCCCAGCATTTT	CASSRGLNQPQHF